This passage covers 23 T cell receptor beta chains from one sample sequenced in a study of blood T cell repertoires in COVID-19. TCRdb's table, derived via immunoSEQ multiplex PCR, lists solely in-frame clones and lacks some. Here the sample spans over 150,000 clones, roughly 85% being singletons. Source material: PBMCs or T cells enriched from blood (not recorded which). These receptors originate from a woman under 30 who had recovered from COVID-19.

This chain uses TRBV10-2 with TRBJ1-2; 9 nucleotides line up with TRBD1. The CDR3 covers 16 residues. Unmatched junction bases numbered 8, after V lost 0 bases and J lost 6 bases. Germline V CDR1 and CDR2: WSHSY, SAAADI. The CDR3 region has the DNA TGCGCCAGCAGTGAGTCGTGGGGACAGGGTATCAATGGCTACACCTTC. Encoded protein: CASSESWGQGINGYTF.

The chain links TRBV19 to TRBJ1-1, with TRBD1 identical over 8 bases. Unmatched junction bases numbered 4, after V lost 5 bases and J lost 5 bases. The CDR3 is 13 residues long. CDR1 is LNHDA and CDR2 is SQIVND in the germline V gene (reference sequence). For the CDR3, the DNA is TGTGCCAGTAGTCGGACAGGGAGGACTGAAGCTTTCTTT. Translating it yields CASSRTGRTEAFF. Full variable domain (remainder filled in from reference TRBV19 and TRBJ1-1): DGGITQSPKYLFRKEGQNVTLSCEQNLNHDAMYWYRQDPGQGLRLIYYSQIVNDFQKGDIAEGYSVSREKKESFPLTVTSAQKNPTAFYLCASSRTGRTEAFFGQGTRLTVV.

The chain combines TRBV2 with TRBJ1-1, with TRBD1 as a possible D gene (5 bases). CDR3 length: 14 amino acids. The germline gives CDR1 SNHLY, CDR2 FYNNEI. V dropped 6 bases and J dropped 0 bases, with 11 bases sitting between them. Here the CDR3 reads CASSGQAMNTEAFF. DNA for the CDR3: TGTGCCAGCAGCGGACAAGCCATGAACACTGAAGCTTTCTTT.

A few counts support this clone. The genes are TRBV6-5 and TRBJ1-2, with D perhaps TRBD1 (5 bases). V was cut by 5 bases and J by 4 bases, with 11 bases left in between. The CDR3 covers 13 residues. Germline V gene data show CDR1 as MNHEY and CDR2 as SVGAGI. The CDR3 bases are TGTGCCAGCAGTAAACAGGAGACCTATGGCTACACCTTC. Amino acids: CASSKQETYGYTF.

The rearrangement uses TRBV7-2 and TRBJ2-7, with 10 bases aligning to TRBD2. Germline V gene sequence: CDR1 SGHTA, CDR2 FQGNSA. With 0 bases clipped from V and 6 bases from J, the junction kept 11 bases outside the gene matches. The CDR3 consists of 17 residues. The CDR3 loop reads CASSLASSAGGSPEQYF. The CDR3, as DNA: TGTGCCAGCAGCTTAGCGTCCTCAGCGGGGGGGTCCCCCGAGCAGTACTTC.

The chain is built from TRBV7-3 and TRBJ2-3; D unresolved. V shed 4 bases and J shed 2 bases, with 7 bases lying between them. This CDR3 spans 13 amino acids. Per the germline V gene, CDR1 is SGHTA and CDR2 is FQGTGA. CDR3 protein: CASSSPHTDTQYF. CDR3 DNA sequence: TGTGCCAGCAGCTCCCCACACACAGATACGCAGTATTTT.

The genes are TRBV18 and TRBJ2-7; 7 nucleotides agree with TRBD1. V lost 3 bases and J lost 3; bases outside the gene matches: 11. The CDR3 spans 16 residues. Germline-derived CDR1 and CDR2 are KGHSH and LQKENI. CDR3 DNA: TGTGCCAGCTCACCGTTAGCCGGGACAGCAATCTACGAGCAGTACTTC. Its protein is CASSPLAGTAIYEQYF.

This chain joins TRBV7-9 and TRBJ1-5; D perhaps matches TRBD1 (6 bases). The CDR3 has 14 residues. Between the trimmed V and J ends, which lost 5 bases and 7 bases, there was a span of 15 bases. Germline values: CDR1 SEHNR, CDR2 FQNEAQ (reference sequence). The CDR3 nucleotides read TGTGCCAGCAGCGACGACAGGAGTCGCCAGCCCCAGCATTTT. Protein product: CASSDDRSRQPQHF.

This chain uses TRBV9 with TRBJ2-7; D is ambiguous. CDR1 SGDLS and CDR2 YYNGEE come from the germline V gene. Trimming removed 1 base at V and 3 bases at J, with 5 bases between. This CDR3 has 12 amino acids. CDR3 loop: CASSVPDYEQYF. Here the CDR3 DNA reads TGTGCCAGCAGCGTACCAGACTACGAGCAGTACTTC.

CDR3 amino acids: CSVVGLGQLYGYTF. DNA for the CDR3: TGCAGCGTTGTTGGCTTAGGACAGCTTTATGGCTACACCTTC. The chain combines TRBV29-1 with TRBJ1-2; a possible D gene is TRBD1 (6 bases). From germline, CDR1 is SQVTM and CDR2 ANQGSEA. This CDR3 has 14 residues. V lost 4 bases to trimming and J lost 5 bases, with 17 bases between them. The full variable domain, in which reference TRBV29-1 and TRBJ1-2 provide the parts outside the CDR3, is SAVISQKPSRDICQRGTSLTIQCQVDSQVTMMFWYRQQPGQSLTLIATANQGSEATYESGFVIDKFPISRPNLTFSTLTVSNMSPEDSSIYLCSVVGLGQLYGYTFGSGTRLTVV.

The chain links TRBV28 to TRBJ1-2, with 9 positions matching TRBD1. J lost 4 bases, V lost 7 bases, and 10 bases had no gene match. Germline CDR1 and CDR2: MDHEN and SYDVKM. This CDR3 is 15 amino acids long. The chain's CDR3 is CASTTLQGAGYGYTF. CDR3 sequence (DNA): TGTGCCAGCACCACCCTACAGGGGGCAGGCTATGGCTACACCTTC.

V is TRBV5-1 and J is TRBJ1-3, with D maybe TRBD1 (5 bases). The germline CDR1 and CDR2 sequences are SGHRS and YFSETQ. The V gene lost 0 bases and the J gene lost 4 bases, with 8 bases spanning the gap. The CDR3 runs to 14 residues. The CDR3 DNA reads TGCGCCAGCAGCTTGGCAGGGTACGGAAACACCATATATTTT. Its translation: CASSLAGYGNTIYF.

This chain connects TRBV11-2 to TRBJ2-1; maybe TRBD2 (6 bases). Looked up from germline, CDR1 is SGHAT and CDR2 is FQNNGV. V was clipped by 1 base and J by 4 bases, with 8 bases between them. The CDR3 is made up of 14 amino acids. CDR3 DNA: TGTGCCAGCAGCTTAGCGGGAGTGTACAATGAGCAGTTCTTC. Translated, it gives CASSLAGVYNEQFF.

The chain uses TRBV18 and TRBJ1-6; TRBD1 agrees at 9 bases. J gave up 10 bases and V 3 bases, and 7 bases lay outside the gene matches. This CDR3 is 15 amino acids long. Germline CDR1 is KGHSH and CDR2 is LQKENI. CDR3 in amino acids: CASSPRQGEGSPLHF. For the CDR3, the DNA is TGTGCCAGCTCACCGCGACAGGGGGAAGGGTCACCCCTCCACTTT.

The chain carries TRBV27 and TRBJ2-7; 9 bases are a match to TRBD2. The germline V gene encodes CDR1 MNHEY and CDR2 SMNVEV (reference sequence). This CDR3 is 17 amino acids long. J lost 0 bases, V lost 6 bases, and 12 bases had no gene match. CDR3 nucleotides: TGTGCCAGCAGACCGGGACTAGCCGTGTCGAGCTCCTACGAGCAGTACTTC. Protein product: CASRPGLAVSSSYEQYF.

The rearrangement joins TRBV7-9 to TRBJ1-4; 8 nucleotides align to TRBD1. Trimming took 1 base from V and 7 from J; bases not matched to a gene: 5. Germline V CDR1 and CDR2: SEHNR, FQNEAQ (reference sequence). The length of the CDR3 is 15 residues. The CDR3 here is CASSLEQGEREKLFF. CDR3 nucleotides: TGTGCCAGCAGCTTAGAACAGGGGGAACGTGAAAAACTGTTTTTT.

As for this clone: This same CDR3 is encoded by further DNA sequences in the sample. The chain uses TRBV18 and TRBJ1-3, with D hard to call. Trimming removed 0 bases at V and 0 bases at J, with 6 bases between. CDR3 length: 15 residues. The germline V gene encodes CDR1 KGHSH and CDR2 LQKENI. The CDR3 is CASSPPSSSGNTIYF. The CDR3 region has the DNA TGTGCCAGCTCACCACCGAGTAGCTCTGGAAACACCATATATTTT.

V usage is TRBV27 and J usage is TRBJ2-2; TRBD2 matches at 15 bases. V gave up 6 bases and J gave up 6 bases; unmatched junction bases: 8. CDR1 MNHEY and CDR2 SMNVEV come from the germline V gene (reference sequence). The CDR3 spans 17 residues. CDR3 DNA sequence: TGTGCCAGCAGGAGGACTAGCGGGGGGGAATCGGCCGGGGAGCTGTTTTTT. Its translation is CASRRTSGGESAGELFF.

The CDR3 nucleotides are TGTGCCAGCAGCCCGACTCGTACCGGGGAGCTGTTTTTT. As protein: CASSPTRTGELFF. V and J are TRBV14 and TRBJ2-2, with D unclear. The ends were cut back, 4 bases at V and 5 bases at J, with 8 bases in the middle. CDR3 length equals 13 residues. CDR1 and CDR2 from the germline V gene are SGHDN and FVKESK.

The gene calls are TRBV7-2 and TRBJ2-1; TRBD2 agrees at 7 bases. CDR3 length: 16 amino acids. CDR1 SGHTA and CDR2 FQGNSA come from the germline V gene. V trimming: 0 bases; J trimming: 7 bases; junction bases outside the gene matches: 9. CDR3 DNA sequence: TGTGCCAGCAGCTTAGCGGGAGGGCCGAGAAGGAATGAGCAGTTCTTC. Amino acid sequence: CASSLAGGPRRNEQFF.

DNA of the CDR3: TGTGCCAGCAGCTTAGGAGTAGGGGATGTCAAAAACATTCAGTACTTC. Its protein product is CASSLGVGDVKNIQYF. The chain combines TRBV7-2 with TRBJ2-4, with D perhaps TRBD1 (5 bases). V was cut by 1 base and J by 3 bases, with 13 bases left in between. The CDR3 totals 16 residues. The V gene's germline CDR1 is SGHTA and CDR2 FQGNSA. Full variable domain (outside the CDR3, taken from reference TRBV7-2 and TRBJ2-4): GAGVSQSPSNKVTEKGKDVELRCDPISGHTALYWYRQSLGQGLEFLIYFQGNSAPDKSGLPSDRFSAERTGGSVSTLTIQRTQQEDSAVYLCASSLGVGDVKNIQYFGAGTRLSVL.

The rearrangement uses TRBV5-1 and TRBJ1-2, with D possibly matching TRBD1 (6 bases). The CDR3 extends over 14 amino acids. Germline CDR1 is SGHRS and CDR2 is YFSETQ. V was shortened by 4 bases and J by 4 bases, with 14 bases between the two germline ends. The CDR3 loop reads CASSVQTGLYGYTF. CDR3 nucleotides: TGCGCCAGCAGCGTCCAGACAGGCCTCTATGGCTACACCTTC.

The chain joins TRBV5-1 to TRBJ1-5, with 9 bases lining up with TRBD1. With V trimmed by 2 bases and J by 4 bases, 1 base remained unmatched. The CDR3 is 14 amino acids. Germline CDR1 is SGHRS and CDR2 is YFSETQ. The CDR3 DNA follows: TGCGCCAGCAGCTTCGGGACAGGGAATCAGCCCCAGCATTTT. Its protein is CASSFGTGNQPQHF.